These 8 T cell receptor beta chains were sequenced from one sample in a study of blood T cell repertoires in COVID-19. Profiled with immunoSEQ multiplex PCR; TCRdb holds only in-frame clones, not every one. Of 150,000 to 200,000 clones in the sample, under 85% are singletons; the top ten hold approximately 15%. The sequenced material came from peripheral blood. Every receptor here comes from a man between 60 and 75 years old with active or convalescent COVID-19.

The chain employs TRBV28 and TRBJ1-4, with no clear D. Per germline, CDR1 MDHEN and CDR2 SYDVKM. CDR3 length: 16 amino acids. Trimming left V 8 bases short and J 7 bases short, with 23 bases between. The DNA of the CDR3 is TGTGCCAGCCAGTTCTTAGACGCAGAGGGAACTGAAAAACTGTTTTTT. It is translated as CASQFLDAEGTEKLFF.

The chain joins TRBV27 to TRBJ2-3; D is unresolved. In germline, CDR1 is MNHEY, CDR2 SMNVEV (reference sequence). Trimming took off 3 bases at V and 4 bases at J, with 14 bases between the two ends. The CDR3 consists of 15 residues. CDR3 in DNA: TGTGCCAGCAGTTTTCGGCAGGCCACGGCAGATACGCAGTATTTT. It encodes CASSFRQATADTQYF.

Of note for this clone: The sample carries other DNA sequences with the same CDR3. The rearrangement links TRBV28 to TRBJ1-2; 8 positions match TRBD1. The CDR3 sequence is 14 residues long. V dropped 6 bases and J dropped 4; count of bases not matched to a gene: 7. Germline V gene data show CDR1 as MDHEN and CDR2 as SYDVKM. As DNA, the CDR3 is TGTGCCAGCAGCCTTGCGGACAGGGTCTATGGCTACACCTTC. The encoded protein is CASSLADRVYGYTF.

V is TRBV4-1 and J is TRBJ2-5, with a weak D call TRBD1 (6 bases). Looked up from germline, CDR1 is MGHRA and CDR2 is YSYEKL. V gave up 4 bases and J gave up 5 bases, with 14 bases separating them. The CDR3 has 14 residues. The CDR3 nucleotides are TGCGCCAGCAGCCGACTTGCAAGGGGGGAGACCCAGTACTTC. Amino acid sequence: CASSRLARGETQYF.

A single count supports this clone. The chain employs TRBV27 and TRBJ2-2; a possible D gene is TRBD1 (6 bases). The CDR3 sequence is 13 residues long. Germline lookup yields CDR1 MNHEY and CDR2 SMNVEV (reference sequence). V lost 10 bases to trimming and J lost 0 bases, with 9 bases between them. The CDR3 DNA reads TGTGCCACCTGGACAGCGAACACCGGGGAGCTGTTTTTT. Residues: CATWTANTGELFF.

V usage is TRBV2 and J usage is TRBJ2-3; D may be TRBD2 (6 bases). With 2 bases removed from V and 1 base from J, the gap between germline ends came to 10 bases. The CDR3 totals 15 residues. Per germline, CDR1 SNHLY and CDR2 FYNNEI. The CDR3 DNA sequence: TGTGCCAGCAGTGAACTGGCGGGGCGCACAGATACGCAGTATTTT. It yields the protein CASSELAGRTDTQYF.

This rearrangement joins TRBV11-1 to TRBJ2-1; 9 nucleotides agree with TRBD2. This CDR3 spans 15 amino acids. Trimming took 6 bases from V and 5 from J; bases not matched to a gene: 8. Germline CDR1 is SGHAT and CDR2 is FQDESV (reference sequence). The CDR3 coding sequence is TGTGCCAGCAGGGCCGGGACTAGCAGACACAATGAGCAGTTCTTC. It translates to CASRAGTSRHNEQFF.

This sequence joins TRBV19 and TRBJ1-5; D might be TRBD1 (5 bases). Trimming pared 3 bases from V and 7 bases from J, leaving 13 bases between. The CDR3 extends over 14 amino acids. The germline V gene has CDR1 LNHDA and CDR2 SQIVND (reference sequence). In DNA form, the CDR3 reads TGTGCCAGTAGTATGAACGGGGGAGCCCAGCCCCAGCATTTT. It translates to CASSMNGGAQPQHF.